These 29 T cell receptor beta chains were all obtained from the same sample, sequenced in a study of beta chain features in type 1 diabetes. The whole isolated RNA underwent reverse transcription, so sequencing captured expressed TCRB transcripts. Sequencing used immunoSEQ multiplex PCR; TCRdb keeps in-frame clones, though not all of them. The table records nearly 700,000 clones, roughly 13% of them present only once. Their antigens remain unidentified. Study observations and caveats: Patients with Type 1 diabetes showed moderately but significantly shorter TCRB CDR3s in all four CD4+ subsets.

The material sequenced was naive CD4+ T cells from blood. The receptors were sampled from a man aged 18 to 30 with type 1 diabetes.

The V gene is TRBV27, the J gene TRBJ2-7, with 10 bases aligning to TRBD1. Germline CDR1 reads MNHEY; CDR2 reads SMNVEV (reference sequence). The CDR3 runs to 15 residues. The V gene end was trimmed by 7 bases and the J gene end by 1 base; junction bases not matched to a gene: 7. CDR3 DNA sequence: TGTGCCAGCAAAGACAGGGGGCGCTTGTCCTACGAGCAGTACTTC. Translated: CASKDRGRLSYEQYF.

Remarks on this clone: The same CDR3 arises from other DNA sequences in this sample as well. The V gene is TRBV18, the J gene TRBJ2-3; D remains unclear. From germline, CDR1 is KGHSH and CDR2 LQKENI. This CDR3 has 12 amino acids. The V end was cut by 0 bases, the J end by 2 bases, with 0 bases between. CDR3 residues: CASSPPTDTQYF. DNA for the CDR3: TGTGCCAGCTCACCACCCACAGATACGCAGTATTTT.

This clone was seen more than once but under ten times. The chain joins TRBV29-1 to TRBJ2-3; 8 positions agree with TRBD1. With 4 bases clipped from V and 4 bases from J, the junction kept 16 bases outside the gene matches. The CDR3 totals 17 residues. CDR1 and CDR2 from the germline V gene are SQVTM and ANQGSEA. This CDR3 reads CSVGEVRGQGWADTQYF. The CDR3 DNA is TGCAGCGTTGGAGAAGTAAGAGGACAGGGTTGGGCAGATACGCAGTATTTT.

V usage is TRBV27 and J usage is TRBJ1-6, with 7 bases that match TRBD1. Germline V gene lookup returns CDR1 MNHEY and CDR2 SMNVEV (reference sequence). The CDR3 runs to 15 residues. J was trimmed by 6 bases and V by 4 bases; bases with no gene match: 6. Here the CDR3 reads CASSSPGQSNSPLHF. The CDR3 nucleotides are TGTGCCAGCAGTTCCCCGGGACAGAGTAATTCACCCCTCCACTTT.

The J gene is TRBJ2-5, the V gene TRBV7-2; possible D gene TRBD2, 5 bases. Germline-derived CDR1 and CDR2 are SGHTA and FQGNSA. The CDR3 spans 15 residues. The V end was cut by 1 base, the J end by 5 bases, with 14 bases between. The CDR3 sequence is CASSLVSSGWETQYF. The CDR3 DNA reads TGTGCCAGCAGCTTAGTTTCATCGGGGTGGGAGACCCAGTACTTC.

The chain joins TRBV29-1 to TRBJ2-1; perhaps TRBD1 as D (5 bases). Germline V lookup: CDR1 SQVTM, CDR2 ANQGSEA. The V end lost 5 bases, the J end lost 2 bases, and 13 bases lay between the germline ends. The CDR3 covers 14 residues. Here the CDR3 DNA reads TGCAGCGTTCCCCCCAGGGTTCCCTACAATGAGCAGTTCTTC. It translates to CSVPPRVPYNEQFF.

This clone occurred a few times. The gene calls are TRBV5-1 and TRBJ1-1; TRBD1 matches 8 bases. The CDR3 is 15 amino acids. The germline gives CDR1 SGHRS, CDR2 YFSETQ. The V gene end was trimmed by 0 bases and the J gene end by 10 bases; junction bases not matched to a gene: 11. The chain's CDR3 is CASSLEVAGGEVAFF. Written as DNA, the CDR3 is TGCGCCAGCAGCTTGGAGGTTGCAGGGGGCGAGGTAGCTTTCTTT.

This rearrangement joins TRBV5-6 to TRBJ1-1; possible D gene TRBD1, 5 bases. The CDR3 covers 14 residues. Deletions cut 3 bases from V and 5 bases from J, with 14 bases between. The germline CDR1 and CDR2 sequences are SGHDT and YYEEEE. The CDR3 nucleotides are TGTGCCAGCAGCTGGGGGACCGATGGGACTGAAGCTTTCTTT. Translation gives CASSWGTDGTEAFF.

The V and J genes are TRBV28 and TRBJ1-2; D call uncertain. Germline CDR1 and CDR2: MDHEN and SYDVKM. V shed 4 bases and J shed 6 bases, with 12 bases lying between them. The CDR3 totals 13 residues. CDR3 sequence reads: CASSSKRVDGYTF. The DNA of the CDR3 is TGTGCCAGCAGTTCTAAAAGGGTCGATGGCTACACCTTC.

This chain's CDR3 is CASSLAGADEQFF. The DNA for the CDR3 is TGTGCCAGCAGCTTGGCCGGAGCGGATGAGCAGTTCTTC. V gene TRBV5-4 combines with J gene TRBJ2-1; weak D call: TRBD2 (5 bases). CDR1 and CDR2 (germline): SGHNT, YYREEE (reference sequence). The CDR3 contains 13 residues. V lost 0 bases and J lost 8, with 9 bases in between.

This clone has a handful of counts. The chain has TRBV18 and TRBJ1-4; D not certain. CDR1 is KGHSH, CDR2 LQKENI, per germline. The CDR3 extends over 13 amino acids. V dropped 2 bases and J dropped 8 bases, with 9 bases sitting between them. The CDR3 loop reads CASSPYSGEKLFF. DNA of the CDR3: TGTGCCAGCTCACCATACTCAGGAGAAAAACTGTTTTTT. The full variable domain, with the rest looked up from reference TRBV18 and TRBJ1-4, is NAGVMQNPRHLVRRRGQEARLRCSPMKGHSHVYWYRQLPEEGLKFMVYLQKENIIDESGMPKERFSAEFPKEGPSILRIQQVVRGDSAAYFCASSPYSGEKLFFGSGTQLSVL.

This clone has more than one count but fewer than ten. The chain is built from TRBV30 and TRBJ1-3; weak D call: TRBD1 (6 bases). The V gene lost 2 bases and the J gene lost 0 bases, with 11 bases spanning the gap. The length of the CDR3 is 15 residues. Germline lookup yields CDR1 GTSNPN and CDR2 SVGIG (reference sequence). This chain's CDR3 is CAWSPGGHSGNTIYF. The CDR3 coding sequence is TGTGCCTGGAGTCCGGGGGGCCACTCTGGAAACACCATATATTTT.

The genes are TRBV18 and TRBJ2-6; possible D gene TRBD2, 5 bases. The germline V gene encodes CDR1 KGHSH and CDR2 LQKENI. Trimming stripped 2 bases from V and 3 bases from J, with 8 bases between. This CDR3 has 15 residues. The CDR3 region has the DNA TGTGCCAGCTCACCAAGGACTGATGGGGCCAACGTCCTGACTTTC. Protein: CASSPRTDGANVLTF.

V is TRBV18 and J is TRBJ1-4, with D perhaps matching TRBD1 (5 bases). Germline-derived CDR1 and CDR2 are KGHSH and LQKENI. This CDR3 has 14 amino acids. V gave up 4 bases and J gave up 8 bases, with 14 bases separating them. CDR3 sequence (DNA): TGTGCCAGCTCACAAAACCGGGGGGAAGAAAAACTGTTTTTT. It translates to CASSQNRGEEKLFF.

The gene calls are TRBV28 and TRBJ1-2; TRBD1 is a possible D gene (5 bases). Germline V lookup: CDR1 MDHEN, CDR2 SYDVKM. This CDR3 has 17 residues. V was cut by 3 bases and J by 5 bases, with 22 bases left in between. CDR3 in amino acids: CASSLPPGGGPTYGYTF. For the CDR3, the DNA is TGTGCCAGCAGTTTGCCCCCCGGCGGGGGACCTACATATGGCTACACCTTC.

This clone has a handful of counts. The rearrangement uses TRBV4-1 and TRBJ2-7, with TRBD2 as a possible D gene (5 bases). Looked up from germline, CDR1 is MGHRA and CDR2 is YSYEKL. Trimming pared 1 base from V and 1 base from J, leaving 11 bases between. The CDR3 totals 15 residues. CDR3 loop: CASSQGWTGSYEQYF. CDR3 sequence (DNA): TGCGCCAGCAGCCAAGGTTGGACGGGATCCTACGAGCAGTACTTC.

This clone was seen a handful of times. This chain's CDR3 is CSVEQQGGETQYF. The CDR3 DNA sequence: TGCAGCGTTGAACAACAGGGGGGAGAGACCCAGTACTTC. The rearrangement uses TRBV29-1 and TRBJ2-5; 8 positions match TRBD1. The CDR3 has 13 residues. The germline V gene encodes CDR1 SQVTM and CDR2 ANQGSEA. The V and J ends lost 2 bases and 4 bases, in that order; junction bases with no gene match: 3.

CDR3 in DNA: TGTGCCAGTAGTACAGCGGGGGTGGTGAATGAGCAGTTCTTC. It yields the protein CASSTAGVVNEQFF. The chain employs TRBV19 and TRBJ2-1; 8 bases are a match to TRBD2. After removal of 4 bases from V and 7 bases from J, the junction contained 6 bases not matched to a gene. Germline V lookup: CDR1 LNHDA, CDR2 SQIVND (reference sequence). The CDR3 contains 14 residues.

The genes are TRBV6-5 and TRBJ2-3, with 8 bases identical to TRBD1. The V segment lost 7 bases and the J segment 5 bases; nucleotides outside the gene matches: 11. Germline CDR1 MNHEY, CDR2 SVGAGI. The CDR3 is 15 residues long. CDR3 sequence: CASKWDRTQGDTQYF. CDR3 DNA: TGTGCCAGCAAGTGGGACAGGACCCAGGGAGATACGCAGTATTTT.

This chain uses TRBV27 with TRBJ2-1; 9 bases match TRBD1. In germline, CDR1 is MNHEY, CDR2 SMNVEV (reference sequence). Unmatched junction bases numbered 10, after V lost 1 base and J lost 12 bases. CDR3 length: 15 residues. This chain's CDR3 is CASSLWTGEGVAQFF. The CDR3 DNA reads as TGTGCCAGCAGTTTATGGACAGGGGAGGGAGTGGCGCAGTTCTTC.

This clone showed up just a few times. The genes are TRBV6-5 and TRBJ1-3; 8 bases fit TRBD1. The ends lost 6 bases at V and 1 base at J; junction bases unmatched: 5. CDR1 is MNHEY and CDR2 is SVGAGI in the germline V gene. The CDR3 contains 15 residues. DNA for the CDR3: TGTGCCAGCAGACTCACAGGGGGTTCTGGAAACACCATATATTTT. This encodes CASRLTGGSGNTIYF.

In this sample, this clone turned up a few times. CDR3 residues: CASSPPGRGPGEAFF. Here the CDR3 DNA reads TGTGCCAGCTCACCACCCGGCAGGGGTCCCGGGGAAGCTTTCTTT. The V gene is TRBV18, the J gene TRBJ1-1; perhaps TRBD1 as D (6 bases). V gave up 0 bases and J gave up 8 bases, with 16 bases separating them. Germline CDR1 reads KGHSH; CDR2 reads LQKENI. The CDR3 spans 15 residues.

The genes are TRBV30 and TRBJ2-7, with D possibly matching TRBD1 (6 bases). Germline V CDR1 and CDR2: GTSNPN, SVGIG (reference sequence). Trimming left V 4 bases short and J 4 bases short, with 11 bases between. The CDR3 is made up of 12 amino acids. CDR3 sequence (DNA): TGTGCCTGGATACCAGGGGCGTACGAGCAGTACTTC. This codes for CAWIPGAYEQYF.

The chain has TRBV30 and TRBJ2-4; TRBD2 might be the D (5 bases). V lost 0 bases, J lost 8 bases, and 8 bases lay in between. The CDR3 spans 12 residues. Germline V gene sequence: CDR1 GTSNPN, CDR2 SVGIG (reference sequence). The CDR3 bases are TGTGCCTGGAGTGTTGCCGGGGACATTCAGTACTTC. This sequence encodes CAWSVAGDIQYF. Full variable domain (remainder filled in from reference TRBV30 and TRBJ2-4): SQTIHQWPATLVQPVGSPLSLECTVEGTSNPNLYWYRQAAGRGLQLLFYSVGIGQISSEVPQNLSASRPQDRQFILSSKKLLLSDSGFYLCAWSVAGDIQYFGAGTRLSVL.

Here the CDR3 DNA reads TGTGCCAGCAGAACCTCTACAGGGACTAGCACAGATACGCAGTATTTT. This sequence encodes CASRTSTGTSTDTQYF. V is TRBV2 and J is TRBJ2-3, with D perhaps being TRBD1 or TRBD2 (6 bases each). The germline V gene encodes CDR1 SNHLY and CDR2 FYNNEI. CDR3 length: 16 amino acids. V gave up 6 bases and J gave up 0 bases, with 16 bases separating them.

This chain joins TRBV7-7 and TRBJ2-7; possibly TRBD1 for D (5 bases). The CDR3 length is 13 residues. CDR1 SSHAT and CDR2 FNYEAQ come from the germline V gene (reference sequence). Trimming removed 2 bases at V and 3 bases at J, with 8 bases between. The CDR3 region has the DNA TGTGCCAGCAGCTTAAGGCAGGGCTACGAGCAGTACTTC. Translating it yields CASSLRQGYEQYF. Complete variable domain (other parts from reference TRBV7-7 and TRBJ2-7): GAGVSQSPRYKVTKRGQDVTLRCDPISSHATLYWYQQALGQGPEFLTYFNYEAQPDKSGLPSDRFSAERPEGSISTLTIQRTEQRDSAMYRCASSLRQGYEQYFGPGTRLTVT.

This clone was detected only a few times. A read error may be the cause here, since a much bigger clone is one base away. Other DNA sequences within the sample encode an identical CDR3. This chain joins TRBV5-6 and TRBJ2-5; D is uncertain. Trimming removed 3 bases from V and 2 bases from J, with 2 bases in between. Germline CDR1 SGHDT, CDR2 YYEEEE. This CDR3 spans 11 amino acids. In DNA form, the CDR3 reads TGTGCCAGCAGCTCTCAAGAGACCCAGTACTTC. As protein: CASSSQETQYF. The full variable domain, completed using reference TRBV5-6 and TRBJ2-5, is DAGVTQSPTHLIKTRGQQVTLRCSPKSGHDTVSWYQQALGQGPQFIFQYYEEEERQRGNFPDRFSGHQFPNYSSELNVNALLLGDSALYLCASSSQETQYFGPGTRLLVL.

In this sample, this clone turned up a few times. CDR3 in amino acids: CASSSQGVAFF. The DNA for the CDR3 is TGTGCCAGCAGCTCTCAGGGGGTAGCTTTCTTT. The chain couples TRBV28 to TRBJ1-1; 7 bases are a match to TRBD1. CDR1 is MDHEN and CDR2 is SYDVKM in the germline V gene. The CDR3 runs to 11 residues. V dropped 6 bases and J dropped 10; count of bases not matched to a gene: 5.

This sequence joins TRBV15 and TRBJ2-3, with D hard to call. V was trimmed by 0 bases and J by 1 base, leaving 14 bases between them. The CDR3 sequence is 17 residues long. Per germline, CDR1 LNHNV and CDR2 YYDKDF (reference sequence). For the CDR3, the DNA is TGTGCCACCAGCAGAGATTTTACATCCCGGGGCACAGATACGCAGTATTTT. Translation gives CATSRDFTSRGTDTQYF.